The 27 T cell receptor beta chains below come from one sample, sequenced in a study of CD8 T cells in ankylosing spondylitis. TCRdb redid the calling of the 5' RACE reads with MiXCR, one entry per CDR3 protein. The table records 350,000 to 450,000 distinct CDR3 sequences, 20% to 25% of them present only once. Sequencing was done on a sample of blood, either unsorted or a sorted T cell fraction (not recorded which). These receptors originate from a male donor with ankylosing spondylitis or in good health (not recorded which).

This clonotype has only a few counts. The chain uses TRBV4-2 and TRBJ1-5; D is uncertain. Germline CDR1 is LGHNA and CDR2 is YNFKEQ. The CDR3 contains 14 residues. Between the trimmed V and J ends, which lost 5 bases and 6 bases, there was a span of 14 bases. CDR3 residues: CASSSSSVAQPQHF. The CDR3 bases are TGTGCCAGCAGCTCCAGCTCGGTAGCTCAGCCCCAGCATTTT.

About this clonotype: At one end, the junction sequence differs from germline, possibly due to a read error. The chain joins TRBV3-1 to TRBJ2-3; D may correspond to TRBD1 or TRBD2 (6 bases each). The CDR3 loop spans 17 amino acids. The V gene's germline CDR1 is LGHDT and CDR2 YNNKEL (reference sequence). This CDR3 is CACSKQGSGRSTDTQYF. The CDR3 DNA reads TGTGCCTGCAGTAAGCAGGGGAGCGGGCGTAGCACAGATACGCAGTATTTT.

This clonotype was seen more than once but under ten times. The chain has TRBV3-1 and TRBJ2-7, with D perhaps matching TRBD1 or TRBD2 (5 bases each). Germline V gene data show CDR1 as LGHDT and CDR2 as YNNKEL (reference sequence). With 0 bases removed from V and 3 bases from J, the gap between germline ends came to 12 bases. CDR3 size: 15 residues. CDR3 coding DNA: TGTGCCAGCAGCCAAGACTCGGGACGATTCTACGAGCAGTACTTC. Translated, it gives CASSQDSGRFYEQYF.

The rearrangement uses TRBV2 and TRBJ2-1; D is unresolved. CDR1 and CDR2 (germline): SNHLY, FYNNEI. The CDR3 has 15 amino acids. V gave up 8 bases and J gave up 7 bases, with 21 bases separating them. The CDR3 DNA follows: TGTGCCAGCGGCCCTGTCTTGGAAGATTTAAATGAGCAGTTCTTC. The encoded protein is CASGPVLEDLNEQFF.

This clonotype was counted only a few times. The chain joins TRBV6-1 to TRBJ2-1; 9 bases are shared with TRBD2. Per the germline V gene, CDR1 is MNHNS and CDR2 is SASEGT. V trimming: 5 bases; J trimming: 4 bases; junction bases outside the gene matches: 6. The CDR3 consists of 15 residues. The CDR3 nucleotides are TGTGCCAGCAGTCGGGCTAGCGGGGCTTACAATGAGCAGTTCTTC. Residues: CASSRASGAYNEQFF.

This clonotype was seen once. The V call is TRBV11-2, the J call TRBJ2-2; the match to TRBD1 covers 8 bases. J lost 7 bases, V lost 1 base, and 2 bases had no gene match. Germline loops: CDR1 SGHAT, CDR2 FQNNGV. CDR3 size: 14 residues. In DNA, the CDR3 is TGTGCCAGCAGCTTAGGACAGGGGTTCGGGGAGCTGTTTTTT. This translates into CASSLGQGFGELFF.

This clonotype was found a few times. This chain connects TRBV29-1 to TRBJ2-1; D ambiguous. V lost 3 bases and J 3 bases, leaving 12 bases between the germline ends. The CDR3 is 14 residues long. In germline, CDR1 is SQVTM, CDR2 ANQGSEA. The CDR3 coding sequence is TGCAGCGTTGATGTCCCTAGTAGCTACAATGAGCAGTTCTTC. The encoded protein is CSVDVPSSYNEQFF.

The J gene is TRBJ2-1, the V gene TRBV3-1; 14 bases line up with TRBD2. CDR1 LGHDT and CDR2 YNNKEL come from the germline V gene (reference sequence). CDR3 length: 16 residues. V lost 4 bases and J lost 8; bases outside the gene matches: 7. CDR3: CASSPYSGLAGDEQFF. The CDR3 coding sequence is TGTGCCAGCAGCCCCTACTCGGGACTAGCGGGGGATGAGCAGTTCTTC.

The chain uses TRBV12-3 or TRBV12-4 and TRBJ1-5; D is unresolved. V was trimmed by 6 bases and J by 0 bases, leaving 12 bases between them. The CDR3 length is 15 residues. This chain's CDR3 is CASSGGPYSNQPQHF. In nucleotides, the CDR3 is TGTGCCAGCAGCGGCGGGCCTTATAGCAATCAGCCCCAGCATTTT.

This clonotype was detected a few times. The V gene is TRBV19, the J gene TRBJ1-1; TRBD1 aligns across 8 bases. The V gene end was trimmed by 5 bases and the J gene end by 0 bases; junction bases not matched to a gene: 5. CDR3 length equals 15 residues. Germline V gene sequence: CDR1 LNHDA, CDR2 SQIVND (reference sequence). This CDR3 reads CASSPRQGMNTEAFF. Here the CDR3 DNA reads TGTGCCAGTAGTCCGCGACAGGGGATGAACACTGAAGCTTTCTTT.

The DNA of the CDR3 is TGTGCCAGCTCACCGGGGACAGGGTTCTCCTACAATGAGCAGTTCTTC. Its protein is CASSPGTGFSYNEQFF. The chain combines TRBV18 with TRBJ2-1; 9 bases are a match to TRBD1. With V trimmed by 3 bases and J by 0 bases, 3 bases remained unmatched. Germline-derived CDR1 and CDR2 are KGHSH and LQKENI. CDR3 size: 16 residues.

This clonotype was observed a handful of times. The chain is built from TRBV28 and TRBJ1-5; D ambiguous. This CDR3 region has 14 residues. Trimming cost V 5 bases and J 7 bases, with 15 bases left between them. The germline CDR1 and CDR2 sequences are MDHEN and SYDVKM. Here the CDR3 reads CASSRLEEIQPQHF. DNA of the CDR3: TGTGCCAGCAGTCGTCTGGAGGAAATACAGCCCCAGCATTTT. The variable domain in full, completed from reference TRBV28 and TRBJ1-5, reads DVKVTQSSRYLVKRTGEKVFLECVQDMDHENMFWYRQDPGLGLRLIYFSYDVKMKEKGDIPEGYSVSREKKERFSLILESASTNQTSMYLCASSRLEEIQPQHFGDGTRLSIL.

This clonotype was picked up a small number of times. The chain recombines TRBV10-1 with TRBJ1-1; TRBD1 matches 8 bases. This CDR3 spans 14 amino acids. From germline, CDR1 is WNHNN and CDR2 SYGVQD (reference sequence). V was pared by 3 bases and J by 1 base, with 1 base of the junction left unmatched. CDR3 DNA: TGCGCCAGCAGTGAAGGGACAGGGAACACTGAAGCTTTCTTT. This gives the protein CASSEGTGNTEAFF.

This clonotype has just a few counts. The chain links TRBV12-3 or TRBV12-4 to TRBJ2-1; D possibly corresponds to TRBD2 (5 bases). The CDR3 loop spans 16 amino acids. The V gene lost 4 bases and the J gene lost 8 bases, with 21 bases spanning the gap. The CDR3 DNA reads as TGTGCCAGCAGTTCTCCGACCGGGCCCGTGGGAGATGAGCAGTTCTTC. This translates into CASSSPTGPVGDEQFF.

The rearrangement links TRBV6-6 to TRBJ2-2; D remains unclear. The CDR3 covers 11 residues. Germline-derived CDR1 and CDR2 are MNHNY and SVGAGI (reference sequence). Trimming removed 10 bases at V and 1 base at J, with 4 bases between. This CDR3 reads CATLNTGELFF. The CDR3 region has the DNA TGTGCCACCCTGAACACCGGGGAGCTGTTTTTT.

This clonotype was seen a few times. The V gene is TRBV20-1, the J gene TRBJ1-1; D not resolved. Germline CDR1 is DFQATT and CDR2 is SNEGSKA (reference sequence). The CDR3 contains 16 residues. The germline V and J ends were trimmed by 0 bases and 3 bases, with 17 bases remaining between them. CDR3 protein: CSARDRAGSGDTEAFF. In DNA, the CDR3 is TGCAGTGCTAGAGATAGAGCGGGAAGTGGGGACACTGAAGCTTTCTTT.

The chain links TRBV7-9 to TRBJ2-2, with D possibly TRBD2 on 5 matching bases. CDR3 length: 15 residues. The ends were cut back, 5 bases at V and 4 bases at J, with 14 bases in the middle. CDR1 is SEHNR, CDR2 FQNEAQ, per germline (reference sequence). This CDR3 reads CASSPTRVTTGELFF. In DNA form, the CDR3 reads TGTGCCAGCAGCCCTACTAGGGTGACCACCGGGGAGCTGTTTTTT.

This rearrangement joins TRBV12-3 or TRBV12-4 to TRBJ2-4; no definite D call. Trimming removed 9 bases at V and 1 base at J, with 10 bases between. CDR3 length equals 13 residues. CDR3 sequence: CASSMSAKNIQYF. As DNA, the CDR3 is TGTGCCAGTTCAATGTCCGCCAAAAACATTCAGTACTTC.

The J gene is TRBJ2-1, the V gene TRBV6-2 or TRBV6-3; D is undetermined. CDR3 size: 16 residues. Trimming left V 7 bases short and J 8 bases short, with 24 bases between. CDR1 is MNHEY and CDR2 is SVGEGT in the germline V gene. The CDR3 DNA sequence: TGTGCCAGCACGGTTTCCCCTCAAAATCAGAAGGATGAGCAGTTCTTC. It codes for CASTVSPQNQKDEQFF.

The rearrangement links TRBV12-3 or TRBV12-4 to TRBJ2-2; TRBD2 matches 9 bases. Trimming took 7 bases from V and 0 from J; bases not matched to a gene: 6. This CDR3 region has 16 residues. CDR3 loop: CASTPAGGPNTGELFF. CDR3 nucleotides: TGTGCCAGCACCCCAGCGGGGGGCCCGAACACCGGGGAGCTGTTTTTT.

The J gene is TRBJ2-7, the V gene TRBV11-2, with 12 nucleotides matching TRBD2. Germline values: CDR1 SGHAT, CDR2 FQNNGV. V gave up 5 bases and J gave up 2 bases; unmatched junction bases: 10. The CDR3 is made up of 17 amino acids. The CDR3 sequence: CASSRGRRTSGTYEQYF. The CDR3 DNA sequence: TGTGCCAGCAGCCGGGGTAGAAGGACTAGCGGGACCTACGAGCAGTACTTC.

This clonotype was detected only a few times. This chain's CDR3 is CASRDRADEQYF. CDR3 DNA: TGTGCCAGCAGGGACAGGGCCGACGAGCAGTACTTC. This chain uses TRBV12-3 or TRBV12-4 with TRBJ2-7; 8 bases fit TRBD1. The CDR3 runs 12 residues. The ends lost 6 bases at V and 5 bases at J; junction bases unmatched: 3.

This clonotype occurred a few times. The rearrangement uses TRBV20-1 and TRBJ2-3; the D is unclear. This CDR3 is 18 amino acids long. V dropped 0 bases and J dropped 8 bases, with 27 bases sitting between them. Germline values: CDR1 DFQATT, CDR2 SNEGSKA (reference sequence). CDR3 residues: CSARDRVQLSQPGSTQYF. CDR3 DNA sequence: TGCAGTGCTAGAGATCGGGTACAACTTAGCCAGCCCGGGTCTACGCAGTATTTT.

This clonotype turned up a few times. For the CDR3, the DNA is TGTGCCAGTAGTCCCGGACTAGATGGCTACACCTTC. Translation: CASSPGLDGYTF. The V gene is TRBV19, the J gene TRBJ1-2; D is uncertain. The CDR3 loop spans 12 amino acids. CDR1 is LNHDA, CDR2 SQIVND, per germline (reference sequence). V lost 5 bases and J 6 bases, leaving 10 bases between the germline ends.

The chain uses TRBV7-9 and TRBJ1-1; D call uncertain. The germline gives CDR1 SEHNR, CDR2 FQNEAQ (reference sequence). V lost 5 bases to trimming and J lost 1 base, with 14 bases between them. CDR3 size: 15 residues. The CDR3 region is CASSRNDGPNTEAFF. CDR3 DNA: TGTGCCAGCAGCCGAAACGACGGCCCGAACACTGAAGCTTTCTTT.

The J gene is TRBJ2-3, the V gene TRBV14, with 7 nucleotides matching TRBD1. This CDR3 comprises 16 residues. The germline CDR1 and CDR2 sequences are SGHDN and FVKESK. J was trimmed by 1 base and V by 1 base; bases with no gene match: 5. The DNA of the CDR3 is TGTGCCAGCAGCCAAGCCCCGGGACAGTGCACAGATACGCAGTATTTT. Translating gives CASSQAPGQCTDTQYF.

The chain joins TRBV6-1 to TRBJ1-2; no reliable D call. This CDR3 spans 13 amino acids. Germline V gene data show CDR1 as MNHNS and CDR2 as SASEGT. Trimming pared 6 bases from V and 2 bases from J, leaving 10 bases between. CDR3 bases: TGTGCCAGCAGATTTACAGAGAACTATGGCTACACCTTC. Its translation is CASRFTENYGYTF.